This TCR beta chain originates from a study of blood T cell repertoires in COVID-19. Turning to the study itself: In each case, the material was cDNA or gDNA derived from T cells, B-cell-depleted T cells, or PBMCs.

Repertoires were generated with immunoSEQ multiplex PCR, while TCRdb's copy carries only in-frame clones and drops some. The table includes more than 150,000 clones, roughly four fifths detected once. V shed 9 bases and J shed 0 bases, with 11 bases lying between them. The CDR3 runs to 13 residues. CDR1 MNHEY and CDR2 SVGAGI come from the germline V gene. The origin of this receptor is a woman in her thirties or forties with acute or convalescent COVID-19. The chain couples TRBV6-5 to TRBJ1-1; D is perhaps TRBD1 (5 bases). Sequenced: peripheral blood. The CDR3 region is CASRDLMNTEAFF. The CDR3 coding sequence is TGTGCCAGTCGGGACTTAATGAACACTGAAGCTTTCTTT.